These T cell receptor beta chains were read from a single sample in a study of T cell repertoires in cytomegalovirus infection. Which antigens these TCRs recognize remains unknown. TCRdb re-derived calls from the reads in MiXCR, one entry per CDR3 protein. The sample lists 60,000 to 75,000 distinct CDR3 sequences, more than 20% seen once, with over 70% in the top ten. Sample: PBMCs, sequenced either directly or after in vitro stimulation (not recorded which). The receptors stem from a human donor in good health (CMV status not recorded). Some clones in this sample may be carry-over from other donors' samples. Both conserved end residues are part of each CDR3. The order of the fields is clone size, V gene, J gene, D gene, CDR3 DNA, CDR3 protein. D genes are given only for firm matches. Expanded clones get a size class; other rows say once, few or many, or leave the size out.

few	TRBV7-2	TRBJ2-7	.	TGTGCCAGCAGCTTAAATAGCGGATCGACCTACGAGCAGTACTTC	CASSLNSGSTYEQYF
many	TRBV7-2	TRBJ2-7	TRBD2	TGTGCCAGCAGCTTGGTAGCGGGCCCAACGGACGAGCAGTACTTC	CASSLVAGPTDEQYF
.	TRBV7-2	TRBJ2-2	.	TGTGCCAGCAGCTCCCTGGGGACCGGGGAGCTGTTTTTT	CASSSLGTGELFF
few	TRBV4-3	TRBJ2-1	TRBD2	TGCGCCAGCAGCCTCAGGGTAGCGGGGACTAATGAGCAGTTCTTC	CASSLRVAGTNEQFF
.	TRBV4-1	TRBJ1-3	.	TGCGCCAGCAGCCAAGGGATGGCCTACTCTAGAAACACCATATATTTT	CASSQGMAYSRNTIYF
few	TRBV7-9	TRBJ2-1	TRBD2	TGTGCCACTTTGAATAGCGGGGATAATGAGCAGTTCTTC	CATLNSGDNEQFF
few	TRBV27	TRBJ1-5	TRBD1	TGTGCCAGCAGCTGGACAGGGAGTAGCAATCAGCCCCAGCATTTT	CASSWTGSSNQPQHF
.	TRBV6-6	TRBJ2-2	.	TGTGCCAGCATATCAGGGACGAACACCGGGGAGCTGTTTTTT	CASISGTNTGELFF
few	TRBV27	TRBJ2-3	TRBD2	TGTGCCAGCACCAAATTGGGGGTAGCGGGAGGATGGGATACGCAGTATTTT	CASTKLGVAGGWDTQYF
many	TRBV7-2	TRBJ2-2	TRBD2	TGTGCCAGCAGCTTACGAGGTGGCGGGAGGGCGGCCGGGGAGCTGTTTTTT	CASSLRGGGRAAGELFF
.	TRBV5-5	TRBJ2-1	.	TGTGCCAGCAGCCGTGGCCAGGGGTCGGGCAATGAGCAGTTCTTC	CASSRGQGSGNEQFF
.	TRBV27	TRBJ1-5	.	TGTGCCTCCAGGGACGGATATAGCAATCAGCCCCAGCATTTT	CASRDGYSNQPQHF
many	TRBV29-1	TRBJ2-1	.	TGCAGCGTTGGGGCTAGCAACAATGAGCAGTTCTTC	CSVGASNNEQFF
.	TRBV6-2/TRBV6-3	TRBJ2-6	.	TGTGCCAGCAGTTATACAGGGCCCGCTGGGGCCAACGTCCTGACTTTC	CASSYTGPAGANVLTF
.	TRBV20-1	TRBJ1-2	.	TGCAGTGCTAGAGACCCGCTGTCCTATGGCTACACCTTC	CSARDPLSYGYTF
few	TRBV6-2/TRBV6-3	TRBJ2-1	TRBD2	TGTGCCAGCATGGAACTAGCGGGGGGAAGCTCCTACAATGAGCAGTTCTTC	CASMELAGGSSYNEQFF
few	TRBV7-2	TRBJ1-2	TRBD1	TGTGCCAGCAGCTTTGACAGGGACTATGGCTACACCTTC	CASSFDRDYGYTF
.	TRBV6-8	TRBJ1-6	TRBD1	TGTGCCACGGGACAGCCTAATTCACCCCTCCACTTT	CATGQPNSPLHF
.	TRBV12-3/TRBV12-4	TRBJ1-2	.	TGTGCCAGCAGTATAAGTAACTATGGCTACACCTTC	CASSISNYGYTF
few	TRBV20-1	TRBJ1-5	TRBD1	TGCAGTGCTAGATATACAGGGGTAGATCAGCCCCAGCATTTT	CSARYTGVDQPQHF
.	TRBV25-1	TRBJ2-2	.	TGTGCCAGCAGTCGGTTGGCGTATACCGGGGAGCTGTTTTTT	CASSRLAYTGELFF
.	TRBV7-2	TRBJ2-3	TRBD2	TGTGCCAGCAGCTTAGATGGTGCGGGAGGGGAAACGCAGTATTTT	CASSLDGAGGETQYF
.	TRBV15	TRBJ1-1	.	TGTGCCACCAGCAGAGATACTTTGGTTTTCGGGTGGAGCACTGAAGCTTTCTTT	CATSRDTLVFGWSTEAFF
.	TRBV7-2	TRBJ2-7	.	TGTGCCAGCAGCTTGGGCGGGGATGGGGAAGAGCAGTACTTC	CASSLGGDGEEQYF
few	TRBV11-2	TRBJ2-1	.	TGTGCCAGCAGCTTAGGGGGATCCCCCTACAATGAGCAGTTCTTC	CASSLGGSPYNEQFF
few	TRBV4-3	TRBJ2-2	.	TGCGCCAGCAGCCGCGAAACGGACTCCTTTCCCACCGGGGAGCTGTTTTTT	CASSRETDSFPTGELFF
.	TRBV12-3/TRBV12-4	TRBJ1-2	.	TGTGCCAGCAGGCCACAGGTGGGGGCCTATGGCTACACCTTC	CASRPQVGAYGYTF
once	TRBV14	TRBJ2-1	.	TGTGCCAGCAGCCAAGTGGTGGGGACGCTGTTCTCCTACAATGAGCAGTTCTTC	CASSQVVGTLFSYNEQFF
many	TRBV7-2	TRBJ2-5	.	TGTGCCAGCAGGCTTAGGGTTAAAGAGACCCAGTACTTC	CASRLRVKETQYF
few	TRBV6-6	TRBJ2-2	.	TGTGCCAGCTTTGGGGCCGGGGAGCTGTTTTTT	CASFGAGELFF
few	TRBV7-9	TRBJ1-3	TRBD1	TGTGCCAGCTCCGGGACAGAGAACTCTGGAAACACCATATATTTT	CASSGTENSGNTIYF
.	TRBV4-1	TRBJ1-5	.	TGCGCCAGCAGCCAAGACCTAAGCCCAAGTCAGCCCCAGCATTTT	CASSQDLSPSQPQHF
many	TRBV7-3	TRBJ2-2	TRBD2	TGTGCCAGCAGCTCCCCCCGTGCGGGAGGTACCGGGGAGCTGTTTTTT	CASSSPRAGGTGELFF
many	TRBV28	TRBJ2-6	TRBD1	TGTGCCAGCAGACAGGGGGCCAATCTCAGGGGGGCCAACGTCCTGACTTTC	CASRQGANLRGANVLTF
few	TRBV4-3	TRBJ2-1	.	TGCGCCAGCAGCCAAGAAGTGGCGCCTAGTGTCGATGAGCAGTTCTTC	CASSQEVAPSVDEQFF
few	TRBV6-5	TRBJ2-1	TRBD2	TGTGCCAGCAGCAAACTAGCGGGAGTATACAATGAGCAGTTCTTC	CASSKLAGVYNEQFF
many	TRBV29-1	TRBJ2-7	.	TGCAGGGGGGCCGTTAGGACTCGATGCACCTACGAGCAGTACTTC	CRGAVRTRCTYEQYF
many	TRBV7-9	TRBJ1-5	TRBD1	TGTGCCAGCAGCTCGACAGGGGTTATTCAGCCCCAGCATTTT	CASSSTGVIQPQHF
many	TRBV10-3	TRBJ2-6	.	TGTGCCATCAGCGGACAGCCCCCGGGATCTGGGGCCAACGTCCTGACTTTC	CAISGQPPGSGANVLTF
many	TRBV24-1	TRBJ2-5	.	TGTGCCACCAGTGATAATGTCGACAGCCAAGAGACCCAGTACTTC	CATSDNVDSQETQYF
few	TRBV6-2/TRBV6-3	TRBJ1-2	TRBD1	TGTGCCAGCAGTCGAACAGGGGGGAACTATGGCTACACCTTC	CASSRTGGNYGYTF
.	TRBV7-2	TRBJ2-4	TRBD2	TGTGCCAGCAGCCCGGGGGGAGGGCTAGCGGACATTCAGTACTTC	CASSPGGGLADIQYF
few	TRBV28	TRBJ2-2	TRBD2	TGTGCCAGCAGATCTCCGACTAGCGGGAGTACCGGGGAGCTGTTTTTT	CASRSPTSGSTGELFF
.	TRBV24-1	TRBJ2-3	.	TGTGCCACCAGTGATTTTATCCGGGAAGGCACAGATACGCAGTATTTT	CATSDFIREGTDTQYF
.	TRBV6-2/TRBV6-3	TRBJ2-7	.	TGTGCCAGCAGTTACTCGGGTGTTGGAGCGGGCGTCTACGAGCAGTACTTC	CASSYSGVGAGVYEQYF
few	TRBV18	TRBJ2-7	TRBD2	TGTGCCAGCTCACTCATCCTAGCGGGAGCCTCCTACGAGCAGTACTTC	CASSLILAGASYEQYF
few	TRBV4-3	TRBJ2-1	TRBD2	TGCGCCAGCAGCCTCAAACTAGCGGGAGGGCCCCGATACAATGAGCAGTTCTTC	CASSLKLAGGPRYNEQFF
few	TRBV7-2	TRBJ2-2	.	TGTGCCAGCAGGAGAGCCCAGAGCACCGGGGAGCTGTTTTTT	CASRRAQSTGELFF
many	TRBV29-1	TRBJ1-2	.	TGCAGCGTAGGAGACCCTGACTATGGCTACACCTTC	CSVGDPDYGYTF
many	TRBV7-9	TRBJ1-2	.	TGTGCCAGCAGCTCGCCTGGGGGAGGGGAGCATGGCTACACCTTC	CASSSPGGGEHGYTF
many	TRBV6-1	TRBJ1-2	TRBD1	TGTGCCAGCAAACCGGGACAGGGGGAACCCTATGGCTACACCTTC	CASKPGQGEPYGYTF
.	TRBV7-8	TRBJ2-6	.	TGTGCCAGCAGCGCATATGGTACAGGGATCTCTGGGGCCAACGTCCTGACTTTC	CASSAYGTGISGANVLTF
few	TRBV6-2/TRBV6-3	TRBJ2-5	TRBD1	TGTGCCAGCAGTTACCCCGGACAGGGTAAAGAGACCCAGTACTTC	CASSYPGQGKETQYF
.	TRBV10-3	TRBJ2-5	.	TGTGCCATCAAGCACAGGGACCGAGAGACCCAGTACTTC	CAIKHRDRETQYF
few	TRBV4-3	TRBJ1-2	.	TGCGCCAGCAGCCAAGATCCTAACTATGGCTACACCTTC	CASSQDPNYGYTF
many	TRBV7-8	TRBJ1-2	.	TGTGCCAGCAGCTTTGGAAATGGCTACACCTTC	CASSFGNGYTF